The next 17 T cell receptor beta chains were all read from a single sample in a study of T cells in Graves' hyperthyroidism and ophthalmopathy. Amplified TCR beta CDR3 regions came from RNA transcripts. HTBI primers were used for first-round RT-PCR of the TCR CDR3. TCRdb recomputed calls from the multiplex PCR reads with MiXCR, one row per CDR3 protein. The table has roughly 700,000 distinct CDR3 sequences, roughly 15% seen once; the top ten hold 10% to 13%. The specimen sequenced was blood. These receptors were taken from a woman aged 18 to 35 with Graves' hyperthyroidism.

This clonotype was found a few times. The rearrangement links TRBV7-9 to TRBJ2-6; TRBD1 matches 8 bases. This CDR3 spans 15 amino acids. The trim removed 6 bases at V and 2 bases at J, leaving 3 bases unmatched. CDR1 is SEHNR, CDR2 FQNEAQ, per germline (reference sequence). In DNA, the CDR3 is TGTGCCAGCAGGGTGACAGGGGCTGGGGCCAACGTCCTGACTTTC. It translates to CASRVTGAGANVLTF.

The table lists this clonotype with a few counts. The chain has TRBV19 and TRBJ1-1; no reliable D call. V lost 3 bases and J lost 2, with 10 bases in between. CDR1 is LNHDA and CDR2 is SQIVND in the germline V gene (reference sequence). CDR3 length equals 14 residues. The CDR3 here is CASSMEGGNTEAFF. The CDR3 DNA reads TGTGCCAGTAGTATGGAGGGTGGAAACACTGAAGCTTTCTTT.

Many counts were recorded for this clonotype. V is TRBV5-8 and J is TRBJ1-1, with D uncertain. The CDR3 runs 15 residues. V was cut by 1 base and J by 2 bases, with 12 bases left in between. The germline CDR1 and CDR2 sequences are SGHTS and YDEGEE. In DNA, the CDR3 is TGTGCCAGCAGCTTGTCTCAGACGGTAAACACTGAAGCTTTCTTT. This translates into CASSLSQTVNTEAFF.

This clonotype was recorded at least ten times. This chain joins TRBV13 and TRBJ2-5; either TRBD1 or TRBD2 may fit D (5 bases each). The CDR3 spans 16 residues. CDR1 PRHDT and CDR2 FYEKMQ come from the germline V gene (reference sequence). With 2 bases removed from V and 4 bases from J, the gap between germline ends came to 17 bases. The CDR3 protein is CASSLITRGSLETQYF. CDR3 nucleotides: TGTGCCAGCAGCTTAATTACGAGGGGATCTTTAGAGACCCAGTACTTC.

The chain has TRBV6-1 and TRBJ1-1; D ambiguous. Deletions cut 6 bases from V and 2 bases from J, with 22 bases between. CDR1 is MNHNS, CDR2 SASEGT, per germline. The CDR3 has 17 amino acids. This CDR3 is CASRNLGRVTFNTEAFF. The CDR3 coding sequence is TGTGCCAGCAGAAACCTTGGGAGAGTTACCTTCAACACTGAAGCTTTCTTT.

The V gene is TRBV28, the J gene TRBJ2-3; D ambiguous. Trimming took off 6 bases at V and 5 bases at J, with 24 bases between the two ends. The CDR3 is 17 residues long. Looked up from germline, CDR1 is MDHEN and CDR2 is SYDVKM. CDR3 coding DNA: TGTGCCAGCAGCCCCCCCAGGCTTCGTCCAGGCCGAGATACGCAGTATTTT. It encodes CASSPPRLRPGRDTQYF. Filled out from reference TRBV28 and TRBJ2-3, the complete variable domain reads DVKVTQSSRYLVKRTGEKVFLECVQDMDHENMFWYRQDPGLGLRLIYFSYDVKMKEKGDIPEGYSVSREKKERFSLILESASTNQTSMYLCASSPPRLRPGRDTQYFGPGTRLTVL.

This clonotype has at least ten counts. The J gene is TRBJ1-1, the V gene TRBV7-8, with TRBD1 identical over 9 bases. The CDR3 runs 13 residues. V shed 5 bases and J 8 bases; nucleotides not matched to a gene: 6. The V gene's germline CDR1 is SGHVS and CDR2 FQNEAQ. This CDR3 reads CASSSRDRDEAFF. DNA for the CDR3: TGTGCCAGCAGCAGCCGGGACAGGGACGAAGCTTTCTTT.

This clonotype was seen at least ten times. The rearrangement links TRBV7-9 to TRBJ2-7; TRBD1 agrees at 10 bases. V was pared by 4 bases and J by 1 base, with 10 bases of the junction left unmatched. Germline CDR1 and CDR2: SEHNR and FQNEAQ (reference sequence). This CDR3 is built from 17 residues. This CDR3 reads CASSSTPGTGASYEQYF. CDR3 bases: TGTGCCAGCAGCTCAACACCCGGGACAGGGGCATCCTACGAGCAGTACTTC.

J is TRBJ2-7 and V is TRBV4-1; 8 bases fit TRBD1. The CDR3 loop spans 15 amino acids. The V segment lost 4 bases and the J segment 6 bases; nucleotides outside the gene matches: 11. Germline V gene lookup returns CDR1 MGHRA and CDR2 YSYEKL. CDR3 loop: CASSPRQGRFGEQYF. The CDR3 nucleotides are TGCGCCAGCAGCCCACGACAGGGGCGTTTCGGCGAGCAGTACTTC.

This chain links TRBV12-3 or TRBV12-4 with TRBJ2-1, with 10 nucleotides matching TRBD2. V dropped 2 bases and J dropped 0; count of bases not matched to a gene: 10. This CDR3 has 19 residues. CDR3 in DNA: TGTGCCAGCAGTTTAACCGCGACTAGCGGGTACCTCTCCTACAATGAGCAGTTCTTC. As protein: CASSLTATSGYLSYNEQFF.

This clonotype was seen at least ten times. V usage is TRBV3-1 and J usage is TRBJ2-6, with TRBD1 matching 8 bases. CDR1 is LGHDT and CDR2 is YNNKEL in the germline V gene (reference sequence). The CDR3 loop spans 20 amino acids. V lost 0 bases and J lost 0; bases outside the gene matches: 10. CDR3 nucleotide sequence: TGTGCCAGCAGCCAAGATCGCGCGAGACAGGGGCTCTCTGGGGCCAACGTCCTGACTTTC. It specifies CASSQDRARQGLSGANVLTF.

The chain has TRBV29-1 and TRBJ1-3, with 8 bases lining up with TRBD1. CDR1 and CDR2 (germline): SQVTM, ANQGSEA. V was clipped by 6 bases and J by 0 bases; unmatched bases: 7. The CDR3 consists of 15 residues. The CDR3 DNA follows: TGCAGCGTAACAGGGGGTGCCAGCTCTGGAAACACCATATATTTT. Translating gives CSVTGGASSGNTIYF.

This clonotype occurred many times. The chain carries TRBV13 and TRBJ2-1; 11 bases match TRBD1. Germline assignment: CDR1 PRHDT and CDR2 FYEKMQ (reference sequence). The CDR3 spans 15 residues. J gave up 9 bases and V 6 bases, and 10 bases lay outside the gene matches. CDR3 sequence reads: CASSRSGTGGGEQFF. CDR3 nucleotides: TGTGCCAGCAGTCGCTCCGGGACAGGGGGTGGTGAGCAGTTCTTC.

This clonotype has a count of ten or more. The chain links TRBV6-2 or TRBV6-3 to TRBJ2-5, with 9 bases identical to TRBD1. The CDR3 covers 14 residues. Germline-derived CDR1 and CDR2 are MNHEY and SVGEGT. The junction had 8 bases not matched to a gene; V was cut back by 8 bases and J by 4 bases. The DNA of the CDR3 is TGTGCCAGCCGTCCCGCGGGACAGGGAGAGACCCAGTACTTC. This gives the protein CASRPAGQGETQYF.

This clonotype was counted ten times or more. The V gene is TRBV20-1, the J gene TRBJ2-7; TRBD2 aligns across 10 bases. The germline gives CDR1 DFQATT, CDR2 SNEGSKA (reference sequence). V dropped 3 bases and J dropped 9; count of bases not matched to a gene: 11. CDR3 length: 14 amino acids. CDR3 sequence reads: CSASPGLAGDRQYF. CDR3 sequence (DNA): TGCAGTGCTAGTCCGGGGCTAGCGGGAGACAGGCAGTACTTC.

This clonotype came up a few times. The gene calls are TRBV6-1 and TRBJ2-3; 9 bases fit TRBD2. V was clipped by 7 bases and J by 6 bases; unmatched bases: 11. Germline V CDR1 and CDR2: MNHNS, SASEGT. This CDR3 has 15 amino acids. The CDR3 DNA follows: TGTGCCAGCATGGAATGGCTAGCGGGAACGGATACGCAGTATTTT. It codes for CASMEWLAGTDTQYF.

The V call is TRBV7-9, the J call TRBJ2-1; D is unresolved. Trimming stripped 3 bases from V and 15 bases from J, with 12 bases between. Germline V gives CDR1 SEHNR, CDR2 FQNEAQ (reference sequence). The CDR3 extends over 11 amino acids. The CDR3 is CASSFGSEGFF. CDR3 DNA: TGTGCCAGCAGCTTCGGCTCCGAAGGGTTCTTC. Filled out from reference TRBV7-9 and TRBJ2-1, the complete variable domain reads DTGVSQNPRHKITKRGQNVTFRCDPISEHNRLYWYRQTLGQGPEFLTYFQNEAQLEKSRLLSDRFSAERPKGSFSTLEIQRTEQGDSAMYLCASSFGSEGFFGPGTRLTVL.